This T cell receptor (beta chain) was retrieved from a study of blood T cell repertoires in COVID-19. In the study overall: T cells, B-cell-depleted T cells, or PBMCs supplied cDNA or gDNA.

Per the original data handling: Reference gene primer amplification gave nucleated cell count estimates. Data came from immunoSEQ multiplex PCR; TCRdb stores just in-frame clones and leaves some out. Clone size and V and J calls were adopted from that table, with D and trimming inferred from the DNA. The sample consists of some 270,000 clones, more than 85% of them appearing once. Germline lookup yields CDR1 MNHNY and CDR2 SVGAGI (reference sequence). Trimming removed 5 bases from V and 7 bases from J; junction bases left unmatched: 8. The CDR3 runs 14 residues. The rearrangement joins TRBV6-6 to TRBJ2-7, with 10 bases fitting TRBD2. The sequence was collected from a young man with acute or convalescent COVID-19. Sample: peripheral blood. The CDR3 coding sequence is TGTGCCAGCAGTACTCTAGCGGGAGTTAATGAGCAGTACTTC. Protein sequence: CASSTLAGVNEQYF.